One and the same sample provided the 23 T cell receptor beta chains below, sequenced in a study of blood T cells in healthy people across ages (dated by TCRdb to between 2015 and 2017). The library was prepared using 5' RACE. The run used an Illumina HiSeq 2500. The second PCR ran for roughly 6 to 11 cycles and used a J-beta primer mix along with a sample-barcoded 5' primer. TCRdb applied fastp at Q25 and MiXCR to the public reads, then kept only in-frame beta chains. Under each unique CDR3 protein, matching rows form one entry showing the most common genes and DNA. The sample table records some 790,000 distinct CDR3 sequences; 25% to 30% of these occur just once. The ten largest clones capture 17% of the sample. The specimen sequenced was blood. These receptors originate from a woman older than 75 in good health.

Note on this clonotype: Being one base from a much bigger clone, this may be a read error. The J gene is TRBJ2-3, the V gene TRBV20-1; D remains unclear. The CDR3 runs 13 residues. Germline CDR1 is DFQATT and CDR2 is SNEGSKA (reference sequence). The chain's CDR3 is CSARDVSTDMQYF. The CDR3 coding sequence is TGCAGTGCTAGGGATGTTAGCACAGATATGCAGTATTTT.

This clonotype has a count of ten or more. The J gene is TRBJ2-5, the V gene TRBV5-1; TRBD1 agrees at 7 bases. Looked up from germline, CDR1 is SGHRS and CDR2 is YFSETQ. V trimming: 0 bases; J trimming: 4 bases; junction bases outside the gene matches: 3. The CDR3 contains 14 residues. CDR3 sequence: CASSLEAGGETQYF. In DNA, the CDR3 is TGCGCCAGCAGCTTGGAGGCAGGGGGAGAGACCCAGTACTTC.

This clonotype has ten or more counts. V and J are TRBV9 and TRBJ2-5; TRBD1 agrees at 11 bases. This CDR3 has 14 residues. Germline V gene data show CDR1 as SGDLS and CDR2 as YYNGEE. V lost 2 bases, J lost 4 bases, and 1 base stayed unmatched. Written as DNA, the CDR3 is TGTGCCAGCAGCGTTGGACAGGGGGCAGAGACCCAGTACTTC. It is translated as CASSVGQGAETQYF.

This clonotype was seen many times. V gene TRBV7-8 combines with J gene TRBJ2-5, with 10 bases lining up with TRBD1. Germline loops: CDR1 SGHVS, CDR2 FQNEAQ. V trimming: 7 bases; J trimming: 4 bases; junction bases outside the gene matches: 3. This CDR3 has 13 residues. CDR3 amino acids: CASMTGGGETQYF. CDR3 in DNA: TGTGCCAGCATGACAGGGGGCGGAGAGACCCAGTACTTC.

This clonotype was counted ten times or more. This rearrangement joins TRBV20-1 to TRBJ2-7; D uncertain. The CDR3 has 11 amino acids. Trimming removed 3 bases from V and 6 bases from J, with 9 bases in between. The germline gives CDR1 DFQATT, CDR2 SNEGSKA (reference sequence). The CDR3 coding sequence is TGCAGTGCTAGCCTCCTGATCGAGCAGTACTTC. Residues: CSASLLIEQYF.

This clonotype was recorded many times. The chain uses TRBV12-3 or TRBV12-4 and TRBJ2-5; 9 nucleotides line up with TRBD1. The J segment lost 5 bases and the V segment lost 5 bases, leaving 6 bases of the junction unmatched. The CDR3 is 14 residues long. This CDR3 reads CASSNRGRRETQYF. The CDR3 DNA reads as TGTGCCAGCAGTAACAGGGGGCGTCGGGAGACCCAGTACTTC.

V is TRBV5-1 and J is TRBJ1-2; a weak D match, TRBD1 (5 bases). Germline V gives CDR1 SGHRS, CDR2 YFSETQ. Trimming removed 0 bases from V and 8 bases from J, with 14 bases in between. The CDR3 consists of 14 residues. The CDR3 DNA reads TGCGCCAGCAGCTTGGAAGGGACGACGTTGGGCTACACCTTC. This translates into CASSLEGTTLGYTF.

V and J are TRBV6-2 or TRBV6-3 and TRBJ1-2; D is perhaps TRBD1 (6 bases). The CDR3 contains 14 residues. V dropped 2 bases and J dropped 4 bases, with 11 bases sitting between them. CDR1 and CDR2 (germline): MNHEY, SVGEGT. In DNA, the CDR3 is TGTGCCAGCAGTTACGGACAGAGGGGCTATGGCTACACCTTC. Its translation is CASSYGQRGYGYTF.

V and J are TRBV28 and TRBJ2-1, with 13 bases matching TRBD2. J gave up 10 bases and V 8 bases, and 8 bases lay outside the gene matches. The length of the CDR3 is 14 residues. Germline V gene data show CDR1 as MDHEN and CDR2 as SYDVKM. CDR3 sequence: CASGIPGLAGEQFF. The CDR3, as DNA: TGTGCCAGCGGAATACCGGGACTAGCGGGGGAGCAGTTCTTC.

With regard to this clonotype: The junction shows a germline mismatch at one end, possibly a read error. This chain connects TRBV5-6 to TRBJ1-2, with no clear D. CDR3 length equals 13 residues. From germline, CDR1 is SGHDT and CDR2 YYEEEE. The CDR3 nucleotides are TGTGCCAGCAGCTTGACGGGGAACTGTGGCTACACCTTC. This sequence encodes CASSLTGNCGYTF. The full variable domain, with the rest looked up from reference TRBV5-6 and TRBJ1-2, is DAGVTQSPTHLIKTRGQQVTLRCSPKSGHDTVSWYQQALGQGPQFIFQYYEEEERQRGNFPDRFSGHQFPNYSSELNVNALLLGDSALYLCASSLTGNCGYTFGSGTRLTVV.

In its sample, this clonotype was seen a few times. CDR3 nucleotides: TGTGCCAGCAGTGACTTTGGCAGGGGGCCGCCCAATGAGCAGTTCTTC. As protein: CASSDFGRGPPNEQFF. The chain employs TRBV2 and TRBJ2-1; 8 nucleotides align to TRBD1. Germline V gene sequence: CDR1 SNHLY, CDR2 FYNNEI. Trimming removed 3 bases from V and 6 bases from J; junction bases left unmatched: 10. The CDR3 contains 16 residues.

This clonotype was detected many times. The V call is TRBV20-1, the J call TRBJ1-2; 7 bases are a match to TRBD1. J gave up 2 bases and V 0 bases, and 6 bases lay outside the gene matches. In germline, CDR1 is DFQATT, CDR2 SNEGSKA (reference sequence). This CDR3 has 15 residues. CDR3 in DNA: TGCAGTGCTAGAGACCCGACAGGGCCGAACTATGGCTACACCTTC. It encodes CSARDPTGPNYGYTF.

This rearrangement joins TRBV14 to TRBJ1-4; D not resolved. The CDR3 covers 15 residues. Germline CDR1 and CDR2: SGHDN and FVKESK. V was pared by 6 bases and J by 5 bases, with 16 bases between. This CDR3 reads CASRRNRNSNEKLFF. DNA for the CDR3: TGTGCCAGCAGACGTAACCGGAATTCAAATGAAAAACTGTTTTTT. The whole variable domain, remainder taken from reference TRBV14 and TRBJ1-4, is EAGVTQFPSHSVIEKGQTVTLRCDPISGHDNLYWYRRVMGKEIKFLLHFVKESKQDESGMPNNRFLAERTGGTYSTLKVQPAELEDSGVYFCASRRNRNSNEKLFFGSGTQLSVL.

This clonotype was counted ten times or more. This chain joins TRBV6-2 or TRBV6-3 and TRBJ1-5; the D gene is possibly TRBD1 (6 bases). Per germline, CDR1 MNHEY and CDR2 SVGEGT. The CDR3 length is 14 residues. V lost 7 bases and J lost 1, with 11 bases in between. CDR3: CASNLRGSNQPQHF. The CDR3 DNA reads TGTGCCAGCAACCTAAGGGGGAGCAATCAGCCCCAGCATTTT.

This clonotype was found many times. The chain employs TRBV15 and TRBJ2-1, with TRBD2 matching 7 bases. The ends lost 5 bases at V and 7 bases at J; junction bases unmatched: 11. Germline CDR1 and CDR2: LNHNV and YYDKDF (reference sequence). The CDR3 length is 15 residues. In nucleotides, the CDR3 is TGTGCCACCAGCCGGACTAGAGAGTCAATTAATGAGCAGTTCTTC. The encoded protein is CATSRTRESINEQFF.

The sample holds many counts of this clonotype. The CDR3 DNA sequence: TGCGCCAGCAGCCAAGAGTCTACTAGCGGGGCTCTCAATGAGCAGTTCTTC. This sequence encodes CASSQESTSGALNEQFF. J is TRBJ2-1 and V is TRBV4-3, with TRBD2 matching over 10 bases. V trimming: 0 bases; J trimming: 6 bases; junction bases outside the gene matches: 8. CDR3 length equals 17 residues. Looked up from germline, CDR1 is LGHNA and CDR2 is YSLEER.

This clonotype was seen only a few times. The chain has TRBV6-1 and TRBJ1-5; D unresolved. The CDR3 has 14 residues. CDR1 is MNHNS, CDR2 SASEGT, per germline. Trimming took 2 bases from V and 9 from J, leaving 14 bases between them. In DNA, the CDR3 is TGTGCCAGCAGTGAAATGCGAGGTTACCGGCCCCAGCATTTT. This gives the protein CASSEMRGYRPQHF.

Ten or more counts support this clonotype. The V gene is TRBV12-3 or TRBV12-4, the J gene TRBJ2-5; TRBD1 agrees at 8 bases. The CDR3 runs 14 residues. Losses at the gene ends were 6 bases for V and 5 bases for J; bases not matched to a gene: 8. CDR3 in DNA: TGTGCCAGCAGATTGACAGGGGTCGCGGAGACCCAGTACTTC. Encoded protein: CASRLTGVAETQYF.

In this sample, this clonotype turned up once. The genes are TRBV5-8 and TRBJ2-3, with 11 bases aligning to TRBD2. J was trimmed by 9 bases and V by 1 base; bases with no gene match: 10. There are 16 residues in the CDR3. Germline V gene data show CDR1 as SGHTS and CDR2 as YDEGEE. The CDR3 sequence is CASSLRGTSGRRTQYF. The CDR3 DNA is TGTGCCAGCAGCTTGAGGGGGACTAGCGGCCGCCGGACGCAGTATTTT. The variable domain in full, with the rest retrieved from reference TRBV5-8 and TRBJ2-3, is EAGVTQSPTHLIKTRGQQATLRCSPISGHTSVYWYQQALGLGLQFLLWYDEGEERNRGNFPPRFSGRQFPNYSSELNVNALELEDSALYLCASSLRGTSGRRTQYFGPGTRLTVL.

This clonotype was observed many times. The chain employs TRBV6-2 or TRBV6-3 and TRBJ2-3; 7 positions agree with TRBD1. The CDR3 contains 15 residues. V trimming: 5 bases; J trimming: 3 bases; junction bases outside the gene matches: 8. Germline loops: CDR1 MNHEY, CDR2 SVGEGT. The CDR3 is CASSQTGIRTDTQYF. CDR3 nucleotides: TGTGCCAGCAGTCAGACAGGGATCCGGACAGATACGCAGTATTTT.

In its sample, this clonotype was seen many times. V gene TRBV7-2 combines with J gene TRBJ2-4; maybe TRBD2 (6 bases). The CDR3 consists of 14 residues. Germline assignment: CDR1 SGHTA and CDR2 FQGNSA. Trimming pared 5 bases from V and 3 bases from J, leaving 11 bases between. The CDR3 DNA sequence: TGTGCCAGCAGCCCCGGGGGAAGCAAAAACATTCAGTACTTC. This gives the protein CASSPGGSKNIQYF.

This clonotype was counted ten times or more. The CDR3 DNA follows: TGTGCCACCAGTGGGGAATATTACAATGAGCAGTTCTTC. Its protein product is CATSGEYYNEQFF. V gene TRBV24-1 combines with J gene TRBJ2-1; D call uncertain. The V gene's germline CDR1 is KGHDR and CDR2 SFDVKD. The ends were cut back, 5 bases at V and 4 bases at J, with 8 bases in the middle. CDR3 size: 13 residues.

This clonotype was observed many times. The V gene is TRBV6-6, the J gene TRBJ2-4, with a possible D match to TRBD1 (5 bases). Germline-derived CDR1 and CDR2 are MNHNY and SVGAGI (reference sequence). This CDR3 has 16 residues. Trimming cost V 0 bases and J 0 bases, with 9 bases left between them. The CDR3 nucleotides are TGTGCCAGCAGTTACTCTGGCCAGGGAGCCAAAAACATTCAGTACTTC. Translated, it gives CASSYSGQGAKNIQYF.